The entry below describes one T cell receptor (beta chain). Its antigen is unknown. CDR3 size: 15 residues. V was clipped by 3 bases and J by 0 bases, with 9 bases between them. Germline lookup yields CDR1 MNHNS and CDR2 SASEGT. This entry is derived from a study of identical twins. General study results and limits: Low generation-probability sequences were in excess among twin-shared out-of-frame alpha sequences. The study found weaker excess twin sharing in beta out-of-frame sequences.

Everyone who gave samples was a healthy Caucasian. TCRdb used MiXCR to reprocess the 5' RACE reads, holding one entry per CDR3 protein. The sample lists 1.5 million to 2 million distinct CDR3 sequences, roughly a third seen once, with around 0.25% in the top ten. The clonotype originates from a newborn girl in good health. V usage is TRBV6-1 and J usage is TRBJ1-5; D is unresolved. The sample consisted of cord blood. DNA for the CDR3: TGTGCCAGCAGTGACACACCGGCTAGCAATCAGCCCCAGCATTTT. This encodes CASSDTPASNQPQHF.